This T cell receptor (beta chain) stems from a study of blood T cell repertoires in COVID-19. Across the study: Both acute and convalescent COVID-19 samples were obtained from the United States, Italy and Spain. T cells, B-cell-depleted T cells, or PBMCs provided the cDNA or gDNA that served as material.

TCRdb's table, derived via immunoSEQ multiplex PCR, lists solely in-frame clones and lacks some. The sample consists of about 310,000 clones, about 89% of them appearing once. Trimming removed 0 bases from V and 4 bases from J, with 19 bases in between. The CDR3 is made up of 17 amino acids. CDR1 SGDLS and CDR2 YYNGEE come from the germline V gene. The chain joins TRBV9 to TRBJ1-2, with D unresolved. Input material: peripheral blood. The source of this sequence is a woman between 50 and 59 years old who had recovered from COVID-19. This chain's CDR3 is CASSVGRRTGGIYGYTF. CDR3 bases: TGTGCCAGCAGCGTAGGGAGGAGGACGGGAGGGATCTATGGCTACACCTTC.